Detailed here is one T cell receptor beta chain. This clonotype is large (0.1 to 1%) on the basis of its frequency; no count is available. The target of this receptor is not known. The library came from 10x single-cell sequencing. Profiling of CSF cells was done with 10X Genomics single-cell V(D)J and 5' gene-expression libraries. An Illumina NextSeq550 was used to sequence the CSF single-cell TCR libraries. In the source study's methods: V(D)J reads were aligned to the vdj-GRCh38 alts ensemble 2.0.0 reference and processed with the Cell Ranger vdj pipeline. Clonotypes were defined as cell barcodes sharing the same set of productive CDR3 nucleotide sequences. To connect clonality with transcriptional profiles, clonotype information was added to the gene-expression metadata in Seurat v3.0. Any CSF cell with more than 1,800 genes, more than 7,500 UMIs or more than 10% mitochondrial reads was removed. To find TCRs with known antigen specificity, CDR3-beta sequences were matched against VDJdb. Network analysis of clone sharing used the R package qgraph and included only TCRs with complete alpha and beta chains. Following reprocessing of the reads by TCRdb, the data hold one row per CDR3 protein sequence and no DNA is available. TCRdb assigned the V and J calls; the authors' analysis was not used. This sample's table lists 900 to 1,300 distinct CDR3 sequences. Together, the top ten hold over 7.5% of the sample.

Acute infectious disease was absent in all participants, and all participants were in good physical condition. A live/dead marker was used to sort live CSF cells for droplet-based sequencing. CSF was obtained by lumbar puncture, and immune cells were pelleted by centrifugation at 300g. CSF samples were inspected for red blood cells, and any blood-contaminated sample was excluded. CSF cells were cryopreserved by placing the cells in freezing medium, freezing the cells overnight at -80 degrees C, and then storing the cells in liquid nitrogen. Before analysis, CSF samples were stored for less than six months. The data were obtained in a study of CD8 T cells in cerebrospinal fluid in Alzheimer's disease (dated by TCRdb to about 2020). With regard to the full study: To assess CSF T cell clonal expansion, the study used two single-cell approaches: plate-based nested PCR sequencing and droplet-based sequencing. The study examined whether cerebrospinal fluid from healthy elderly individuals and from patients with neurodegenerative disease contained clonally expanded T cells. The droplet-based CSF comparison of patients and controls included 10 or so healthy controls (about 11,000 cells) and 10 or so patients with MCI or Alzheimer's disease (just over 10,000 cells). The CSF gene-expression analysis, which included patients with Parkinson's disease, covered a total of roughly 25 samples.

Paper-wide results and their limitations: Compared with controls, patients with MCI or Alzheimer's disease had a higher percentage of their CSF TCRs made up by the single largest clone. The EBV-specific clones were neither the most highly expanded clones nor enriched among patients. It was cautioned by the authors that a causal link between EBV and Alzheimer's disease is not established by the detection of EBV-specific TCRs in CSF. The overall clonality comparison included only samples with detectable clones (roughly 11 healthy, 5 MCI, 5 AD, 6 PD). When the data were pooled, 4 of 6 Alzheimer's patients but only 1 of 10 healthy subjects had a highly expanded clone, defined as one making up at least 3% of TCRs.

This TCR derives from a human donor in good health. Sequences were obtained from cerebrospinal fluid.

For the CDR3, the sequence is CASSLVTGLNGELFF. The chain employs TRBV7-9 and TRBJ2-2; TCRdb's D gene call, TRBD2, goes unchecked for lack of DNA. Measured from the cysteine to the phenylalanine, the CDR3 is 15 residues long. The nucleotide record is missing. Taken from the germline V gene (reference sequence), the CDR1 and CDR2 loops are SEHNR and FQNEAQ.